A selection of T cell receptor beta chains follows, all from one sample in a study of T cells in Graves' hyperthyroidism and ophthalmopathy. TCRdb called the multiplex PCR reads again in MiXCR, with one record for every CDR3 protein. Here the sample spans a few hundred thousand distinct CDR3 sequences, about 18% being singletons. Sequences were obtained from blood. These receptors were collected from a young woman with Graves' hyperthyroidism. The CDR3 runs from the conserved cysteine through the conserved F or W. The D gene is left open where the match is weak. For some rows the clone size is stated as once, few or many, or as a class when expanded; others skip it.

j_call d_call clone_size v_call cdr3_nt cdr3_aa
TRBJ2-2 NA many TRBV30 TGTGCCTGGAGGCGGCAGAACACCGGGGAGCTGTTTTTT CAWRRQNTGELFF
TRBJ2-7 NA many TRBV12-3/TRBV12-4 TGTGCCAGCAGTTTCCTGGGTGTGTGGCAGGTCCACACCTACGAGCAGTACTTC CASSFLGVWQVHTYEQYF
TRBJ1-2 TRBD1 many TRBV20-1 TGCAGTGCTAGAGATTCGGTAAGGGGGCTGGACTATGGCTACACCTTC CSARDSVRGLDYGYTF
TRBJ2-7 TRBD2 many TRBV2 TGTGCCAGCAGTGACTCTAGCGGGGTCCGCGAGCAGTACTTC CASSDSSGVREQYF
TRBJ2-5 NA many TRBV18 TGTGCCAGCTCACCCCGGCGGGGAGAGGGGCCCCAGTACTTC CASSPRRGEGPQYF
TRBJ2-7 NA NA TRBV4-1 TGCGCCAGCAGCCGAGGTGATCGGCGCACCAGCTCCTACGAGCAGTACTTC CASSRGDRRTSSYEQYF
TRBJ1-6 NA few TRBV6-1 TGTGCAGTCCGGGGGGCCTATAATTCACCCCTCCACTTT CAVRGAYNSPLHF
TRBJ1-1 NA many TRBV7-6 TGTGCCAGCAGCTTAGCGGAGTGGGAAGCGAACACTGAAGCTTTCTTT CASSLAEWEANTEAFF
TRBJ1-5 NA few TRBV27 TGTGCCAGCAGTCTAAAGGGCAGGGGTAACCAGCCCCAGCATTTT CASSLKGRGNQPQHF
TRBJ1-1 NA many TRBV18 TGTGCCAGCTCACGAGGGAAGGGGGAGAACACTGAAGCTTTCTTT CASSRGKGENTEAFF
TRBJ1-1 NA many TRBV2 TGTGCCAGCAGTGAAGCGCCGGGGTACACTGAAGCTTTCTTT CASSEAPGYTEAFF
TRBJ1-2 NA many TRBV6-2/TRBV6-3 TGTGCCAGCCTTACCCGGGACAACTATGGCTACACCTTC CASLTRDNYGYTF
TRBJ1-6 NA NA TRBV28 TGTGCCAGCACAGACTCTGTTAATTCACCCCTCCACTTT CASTDSVNSPLHF
TRBJ1-2 TRBD1 NA TRBV20-1 TGCAGTGCCGGGGACAGCTCTAACTATGGCTACACCTTC CSAGDSSNYGYTF
TRBJ2-2 TRBD1 NA TRBV13 TGTGCCAGCAGCGTTCCTCCCCCGGGACAGGGGCGACCGAACACCGGGGAGCTGTTTTTT CASSVPPPGQGRPNTGELFF
TRBJ1-2 TRBD1 NA TRBV2 TGTGCCAGCAGGAGGGGGACAGGGTCTGGCTACACCTTC CASRRGTGSGYTF
TRBJ1-5 NA many TRBV30 TGTGCCTGGAGTCGGGGCATACGGCGAGACAGCAATCAGCCCCAGCATTTT CAWSRGIRRDSNQPQHF
TRBJ1-5 NA many TRBV11-2 TGTGCCAGCAGCTTAGGACGGAACAATCAGCCCCAGCATTTT CASSLGRNNQPQHF
TRBJ2-7 NA many TRBV2 TGTGCCAGCATAGGACACCTCTACGAGCAGTACTTC CASIGHLYEQYF
TRBJ1-3 TRBD1 many TRBV20-1 TGCAGTGCCTCGCTGGGACAGCCTGGAAACACCATATATTTT CSASLGQPGNTIYF
TRBJ2-7 TRBD2 NA TRBV20-1 TGCAGTGCTACCCGACTAGCGACGGGCGAGCAGTACTTC CSATRLATGEQYF
TRBJ1-1 NA many TRBV19 TGTGCCAGTAGTATCTTGAACACTGAAGCTTTCTTT CASSILNTEAFF
TRBJ2-5 TRBD2 NA TRBV10-2 TGCGCCAGCAGTAGACTAGCGGGGGGGCGGGTAGAGACCCAGTACTTC CASSRLAGGRVETQYF
TRBJ2-7 NA many TRBV18 TGTGCCAGCTCACCAGGACAAGTAACCTACGAGCAGTACTTC CASSPGQVTYEQYF
TRBJ1-1 NA many TRBV2 TGTGCCAGCGGGGGCGCGATGAACACTGAAGCTTTCTTT CASGGAMNTEAFF
TRBJ2-7 TRBD2 many TRBV27 TGTGCCAGCACGGCGACTAGCGGCTACGAGCAGTACTTC CASTATSGYEQYF
TRBJ2-1 NA NA TRBV11-2 TGTGCCAGCACCCTTAGACTTCAGGGGGGTGAGCAGTTCTTC CASTLRLQGGEQFF
TRBJ2-5 NA NA TRBV6-1 TGTGCCAGCAGGGGACTCCAAGAAGAGACCCAGTACTTC CASRGLQEETQYF
TRBJ2-7 NA many TRBV7-9 TGTGCCAGCAGGGGAGGACAGCCAGCCTACGAGCAGTACTTC CASRGGQPAYEQYF
TRBJ1-1 NA few TRBV7-9 TGTGCCAGCAGCTTATTGGGTATGGCGTCTGAAGCTTTCTTT CASSLLGMASEAFF
TRBJ2-3 NA many TRBV2 TGTGCCAGCAAGACCAACACAGATACGCAGTATTTT CASKTNTDTQYF
TRBJ1-3 NA many TRBV5-6 TGTGCCAGCAGCCCCTGGGGGAACACCATATATTTT CASSPWGNTIYF
TRBJ1-4 NA many TRBV29-1 TGCAGCGTTACGACAGACTCAACTAATGAAAAACTGTTTTTT CSVTTDSTNEKLFF
TRBJ1-1 NA many TRBV27 TGTGCCAGCAGTTTATTAGTCCCACTACTGGCGGTGAACACTGAAGCTTTCTTT CASSLLVPLLAVNTEAFF
TRBJ2-5 NA NA TRBV11-3 TGTGCCAGCAGCCGCCTCATGAGGGTGTACTTC CASSRLMRVYF
TRBJ2-7 NA many TRBV6-5 TGTGCCAGCAGATTATTGGAAGAGCAGTACTTC CASRLLEEQYF
TRBJ2-5 NA many TRBV2 TGTGCCAGCAGTGACGCTTGGGGGCGGGAGACCCAGTACTTC CASSDAWGRETQYF
TRBJ2-2 TRBD1 few TRBV5-5 TGTGCCAGCAGCTTGGAGGGGGCCACCGGGGAGCTGTTTTTT CASSLEGATGELFF
TRBJ2-3 TRBD2 few TRBV20-1 TGCAGTGCTAGAGCTGTTTCGCGGGGGGTCGCAGATACGCAGTATTTT CSARAVSRGVADTQYF
TRBJ2-7 TRBD2 many TRBV11-2 TGTGCCAGCAGCTTGACTAGCGCAGTTTTCCTTAGCTCCTACGAGCAGTACTTC CASSLTSAVFLSSYEQYF
TRBJ2-7 NA NA TRBV6-5 TGTGCCAGCAGCTACCGACAGGTTGCCTCCTACGAGCAGTACTTC CASSYRQVASYEQYF
TRBJ1-5 NA many TRBV12-3/TRBV12-4 TGTGCCAGCAGTTTAAGGACAGCCGGCCATATATGGAGCAATCAGCCCCAGCATTTT CASSLRTAGHIWSNQPQHF
TRBJ2-6 NA many TRBV7-3 TGTGCCAGCAGCCCCGGGACAACTGGGGCCAACGTCCTGACTTTC CASSPGTTGANVLTF
TRBJ1-2 TRBD1 NA TRBV19 TGTGCCAGGGGACAGGGGGCGGAAGGCTACACCTTC CARGQGAEGYTF
TRBJ2-7 TRBD1 many TRBV6-5 TGTGCCAGCAGTTACCGACCGGGACAGATTTACGAGCAGTACTTC CASSYRPGQIYEQYF
TRBJ1-3 NA many TRBV15 TGTGCCACCAGGGAGGGTTCGTCTGGAAGCACCATATATTTT CATREGSSGSTIYF
TRBJ1-4 NA many TRBV2 TGTGCCAGCAGTCCCCCGGGACCTAGGAATGAAAAACTGTTTTTT CASSPPGPRNEKLFF
TRBJ1-5 TRBD1 NA TRBV3-1 TGTGCCAGCAGCGGGACAGGGAGGAGCAATCAGCCCCAGCATTTT CASSGTGRSNQPQHF
TRBJ1-1 NA NA TRBV5-1 TGCGCCAGTAGGATGAGGGGAATGAACACTGAAGCTTTCTTT CASRMRGMNTEAFF
TRBJ1-6 TRBD1 many TRBV27 TGTGCCAGCAGTTCCCTGGGACAGGGGACGAAATCACCCCTCCACTTT CASSSLGQGTKSPLHF
TRBJ1-1 NA NA TRBV25-1 TGTGCCAGCAGTGAATTAGTCGGGAGGGTGAGTGAAGCTTTCTTT CASSELVGRVSEAFF
TRBJ2-5 NA many TRBV7-9 TGTGCCAGCAGCTCACTATCGAGGGGGGCAGAGACCCAGTACTTC CASSSLSRGAETQYF
TRBJ1-2 NA many TRBV12-3/TRBV12-4 TGTGCCAGCGCGTACAAGGGTTGGTATGGCTACACCTTC CASAYKGWYGYTF
TRBJ2-5 NA NA TRBV28 TGTGCCAGCAGTTTGGGGCTGTTGCTAGAGACCCAGTACTTC CASSLGLLLETQYF
TRBJ1-2 NA many TRBV7-2 TGTGCCAGCAGCTTCGGGCAAAGGGGGGATGTACGTGGCTACACCTTC CASSFGQRGDVRGYTF
TRBJ1-2 TRBD1 NA TRBV2 TGTGCCAGCCCTTTAAAGGAGGGGGCGCTGGGCTATGGCTACACCTTC CASPLKEGALGYGYTF
TRBJ2-7 NA NA TRBV7-2 TGTGCCAGCAGCTTAGCTTCCTTCGAGCAGTACTTC CASSLASFEQYF
TRBJ1-6 NA few TRBV7-2 TGTGCCAGCAGCTTTAGCGTGGGGGCTTCTTCTTCACCCCTCCACTTT CASSFSVGASSSPLHF
TRBJ1-1 NA many TRBV9 TGTGCCAGCAGCCTCCAGGGAGCGGCTGAAGCTTTCTTT CASSLQGAAEAFF